Listed below are T cell receptor beta chains from one sample, sequenced in a study of PD-1 blockade in mismatch repair-deficient tumors. Produced via immunoSEQ multiplex PCR; TCRdb's table is partial and in-frame only. The table shows about 120,000 clones, with 88% occurring only once. The sequenced sample was peripheral blood, obtained 70 to 72 weeks after starting pembrolizumab. These receptors all come from an adult with mismatch repair-deficient cancer. The CDR3 runs from the conserved cysteine through the conserved F or W. Each record gives: J gene, V gene, clone size, D gene, CDR3 DNA, CDR3 protein. D genes are given only for firm matches. Size is stated for part of the rows, as once, few or many counts, or as a class when the clone is expanded.

TRBJ2-7 TRBV21-1 once . TGTGCCAGCAGCTCACGGACAGAAAAACTCTACGAGCAGTACTTC CASSSRTEKLYEQYF
TRBJ2-5 TRBV9 . . TGTGCCAGCAGCGCGGGGGATACTAGAGCAGAGACCCAGTACTTC CASSAGDTRAETQYF
TRBJ2-1 TRBV5-1 . TRBD2 TGCGCCAGCAGCACACTAGCGGGAGGTCGGGGCGATGAGCAGTTCTTC CASSTLAGGRGDEQFF
TRBJ2-5 TRBV7-9 . . TGTGCCAGCAGCTTAGGGGTAGGCAGGGGCCACCAAGAGACCCAGTACTTC CASSLGVGRGHQETQYF
TRBJ2-7 TRBV4-1 . TRBD2 TGCGCCAGCAGCTTTGGACTAGCGGGAGTGGCAGGCGAGCAGTACTTC CASSFGLAGVAGEQYF
TRBJ2-7 TRBV4-2 . TRBD1 TGTGCCAGCAGCCAAGTGGGTTGGGACAGCTCCTACGAGCAGTACTTC CASSQVGWDSSYEQYF
TRBJ1-1 TRBV27 . . TGTGCCAGTACAAGGACGGCCATGAACACTGAAGCTTTCTTT CASTRTAMNTEAFF
TRBJ2-1 TRBV28 . . TGTGCCAGCACTAACCAGGGACCAGACGGTGAGCAGTTCTTC CASTNQGPDGEQFF
TRBJ2-1 TRBV11-3 . TRBD2 TGTGCCAGCAGCCACCGGGGGGACTACAATGAGCAGTTCTTC CASSHRGDYNEQFF
TRBJ2-7 TRBV5-4 . TRBD2 TGTGCCAGCAGCTTTAGACTAGCGGGAAGGGGCTACGAGCAGTACTTC CASSFRLAGRGYEQYF
TRBJ2-3 TRBV7-2 . TRBD1 TGTGCCAGCAGCTTAGGGGACAGGGGGCTCACAGATACGCAGTATTTT CASSLGDRGLTDTQYF
TRBJ1-5 TRBV10-3 . . TGTGCCATCAGTGAGTCGGGGGGCAGGAATCAGCCCCAGCATTTT CAISESGGRNQPQHF
TRBJ2-1 TRBV11-2 . . TGTGCCAGCAGCTGGAGAAATGAGCAGTTCTTC CASSWRNEQFF
TRBJ2-7 TRBV4-3 few . TGCGCCAGCAGCCTCGGGACGACATACGAGCAGTACTTC CASSLGTTYEQYF
TRBJ2-3 TRBV6-6 . . TGTGCCAGCAGTTACCCGGACCGAACCTCCACAGATACGCAGTATTTT CASSYPDRTSTDTQYF
TRBJ2-7 TRBV27 . TRBD1 TGTGCCAGCAGTTTAACCGGGACAGCCTACGAGCAGTACTTC CASSLTGTAYEQYF
TRBJ2-1 TRBV5-4 once TRBD1 TGTGCCAGCAGCTCCCGGACAGGAAACAATGAGCAGTTCTTC CASSSRTGNNEQFF
TRBJ2-7 TRBV4-3 . . TGCGCCAGCAGCCAAGTGGCTGGGGAAACCTACGAGCAGTACTTC CASSQVAGETYEQYF
TRBJ2-7 TRBV5-1 . TRBD2 TGCGCCAGCAGCACCCTTGGGACTAGCGGGAGGACCGAGCAGTACTTC CASSTLGTSGRTEQYF
TRBJ2-1 TRBV5-1 . TRBD1 TGCGCCAGCCGCCAGGTGTCAGGGGGTGTCAGTGAGCAGTTCTTC CASRQVSGGVSEQFF
TRBJ1-2 TRBV9 . . TGTGCCAGCAGCGTAGCTACAGGGACGGGCTATGGCTACACCTTC CASSVATGTGYGYTF
TRBJ1-3 TRBV18 . . TGTGCCAGCTCACTCAAGATGGGCACTCTCGGAAACACCATATATTTT CASSLKMGTLGNTIYF
TRBJ2-7 TRBV28 . TRBD2 TGTGCCAGCAGCTCCCACCGGGGTAGCGGGAGAAGAGACGAGCAGTACTTC CASSSHRGSGRRDEQYF
TRBJ2-7 TRBV9 . . TGTGCCAGCAGCGTCGGGGGAGGCGAGCAGTACTTC CASSVGGGEQYF
TRBJ2-6 TRBV5-4 . . TGTGCCAGCAGCGGACCTGGGGCCAACGTCCTGACTTTC CASSGPGANVLTF